The text below deals with one T cell receptor beta chain. Antigen specificity is unknown. This sample was included in a study of T cells expressing NK-cell markers. Study-wide background: Sequenced donors, eight in total, included seven who were HCMV-seropositive and one who was seronegative. Study observations and caveats: The study found these clonotypes also leading the CD3+CD56-NKG2C+ fraction in a few donors.

Making the TCR beta cDNA relied on 5'RACE template switching with UMIs. TCRdb reworked the 5' RACE reads into one entry per CDR3 protein, no DNA. Seen in this sample are roughly 280,000 distinct CDR3 sequences; the ten most common clones hold under 0.5%. Germline-derived CDR1 and CDR2 are DFQATT and SNEGSKA (reference sequence). This CDR3 region has 11 residues. The clonotype was recovered from a man aged 18 to 35 in good health. Sequencing used blood T cells: a sorted CD56 or NKG2C T cell subset, CD4+ or CD8+ T cells, or bulk PBMC T cells (not recorded which). The chain joins TRBV20-1 to TRBJ2-5; the D call of TRBD1 rests on TCRdb alone, since no DNA is present to check it. CDR3 amino acids: CSAGAVETQYF.